This record looks at one T cell receptor beta chain sequence and its context. This table comes from immunoSEQ multiplex PCR, and its TCRdb copy is limited to in-frame clones, with some not included. The data hold about 100,000 clones, with approximately 93% observed a single time. This CDR3 spans 15 amino acids. V shed 4 bases and J shed 0 bases, with 14 bases lying between them. Looked up from germline, CDR1 is SGDLS and CDR2 is YYNGEE. This sample was included in a study of T cell changes during pregnancy in multiple sclerosis. The TCR sequence derives from a female donor with multiple sclerosis, enrolled in a pregnancy study. The chain carries TRBV9 and TRBJ2-7; a possible D gene is TRBD1 (5 bases). The specimen was peripheral blood, collected after pregnancy. CDR3 DNA sequence: TGTGCCAGCAGCCCCGGACACCGCAGCTCCTACGAGCAGTACTTC. Its translation: CASSPGHRSSYEQYF.